One sample yielded the 24 T cell receptor beta chains listed below, sequenced in a study of CD4 T cell repertoires in COVID-19 (dated by TCRdb to about 2021). No antigen has been identified for these receptors. Library construction relied on the immunoSEQ multiplex PCR assay. Imported from immuneACCESS, the table was reduced by TCRdb to in-frame sequences with V and J called. These copies leave out some clones; in studies compared against another copy, an unresolved V gene accounts for under half, and the cause of the remainder is not known. Here the sample has approximately 500 clones; roughly 20% occur a single time. Of the sample, around 21% is held by the ten largest clones. The time point label here, explained by the study, means: sample from a COVID-19-recovered individual after infection. Cells were CFSE-labeled and stimulated with autologous monocytes plus recombinant SARS-CoV-2 spike or nucleoprotein to obtain antigen-reactive proliferating T cell lines.

Sequencing was performed on central memory CD4+ T cells, cultured in vitro, taken after recovery from COVID-19. The sample's cell subset or site, from its label and the paper: CD4+ T central memory cells. These receptors were taken from a human donor who had COVID-19.

The chain links TRBV6-2 or TRBV6-3 to TRBJ2-2; 10 bases align to TRBD2. Trimming removed 2 bases from V and 7 bases from J; junction bases left unmatched: 4. The germline CDR1 and CDR2 sequences are MNHEY and SVGEGT. This CDR3 comprises 15 residues. DNA for the CDR3: TGTGCCAGCAGTTACCTAGCGGGAGCCGTCGGGGAGCTGTTTTTT. Its translation: CASSYLAGAVGELFF.

Turning to this clone: Given a much more abundant clone one base away, this may be a read error. The V and J genes are TRBV5-1 and TRBJ1-3; D remains unclear. Germline V gene lookup returns CDR1 SGHRS and CDR2 YFSETQ. This CDR3 comprises 15 residues. V dropped 0 bases and J dropped 1 base, with 8 bases sitting between them. The CDR3 spells CASSLEEGSGNTIYF. The DNA for the CDR3 is TGCGCCAGCAGCTTGGAAGAAGGGTCTGGAAACACCATATATTTT.

Judged by abundance, this clone is large (0.1 to 1%). V usage is TRBV6-5 and J usage is TRBJ2-7; 9 nucleotides align to TRBD1. The CDR3 has 14 residues. V shed 6 bases and J 0 bases; nucleotides not matched to a gene: 3. Germline V CDR1 and CDR2: MNHEY, SVGAGI. The DNA for the CDR3 is TGTGCCAGCAGGATGACAGGGGGCTCCTACGAGCAGTACGTC. Protein sequence: CASRMTGGSYEQYV.

This clone is classed as medium-sized (0.01 to 0.1%). This chain uses TRBV27 with TRBJ2-3; 14 nucleotides line up with TRBD2. J was trimmed by 2 bases and V by 6 bases; bases with no gene match: 13. The germline V gene encodes CDR1 MNHEY and CDR2 SMNVEV (reference sequence). The CDR3 covers 19 residues. The CDR3 loop is CASRQRGTSGGLDTDTQYF. DNA for the CDR3: TGTGCCAGCAGACAAAGGGGGACTAGCGGGGGACTCGACACAGATACGCAGTATTTT.

This clone is medium-sized (0.01 to 0.1%) by share. The chain employs TRBV7-2 and TRBJ2-5; D remains ambiguous. CDR1 SGHTA and CDR2 FQGNSA come from the germline V gene. This CDR3 region has 12 residues. V was pared by 1 base and J by 5 bases, with 5 bases between. The CDR3 DNA sequence: TGTGCCAGCAGCTTAGGTTCCGAGACCCAGTACTTC. Amino acid sequence: CASSLGSETQYF.

The chain recombines TRBV18 with TRBJ2-7; D is possibly TRBD1 (6 bases). Germline CDR1 is KGHSH and CDR2 is LQKENI. Between the trimmed V and J ends, which lost 2 bases and 1 base, there was a span of 15 bases. This CDR3 is built from 16 residues. CDR3: CASSPIGRQVSYEQYF. DNA for the CDR3: TGTGCCAGCTCACCAATAGGCAGACAGGTTTCCTACGAGCAGTACTTC.

This clone was observed a handful of times. The rearrangement uses TRBV30 and TRBJ1-1; D perhaps matches TRBD1 (5 bases). Trimming cost V 2 bases and J 3 bases, with 13 bases left between them. Germline CDR1 GTSNPN, CDR2 SVGIG (reference sequence). This CDR3 has 14 amino acids. In DNA form, the CDR3 reads TGTGCCTGGAGTCGCGTGACAGCTTACACTGAAGCTTTCTTT. This encodes CAWSRVTAYTEAFF.

This clone was detected only a few times. Within the sample, other DNA sequences also encode this same CDR3. V and J are TRBV7-2 and TRBJ1-2; D is possibly TRBD1 (5 bases). The V gene lost 1 base and the J gene lost 5 bases, with 8 bases spanning the gap. The CDR3 has 13 residues. Germline CDR1 and CDR2: SGHTA and FQGNSA. The DNA of the CDR3 is TGTGCCAGCAGCTTAGAGGGGAGATATGGCTACACCTTC. Translation gives CASSLEGRYGYTF.

This chain links TRBV6-1 with TRBJ2-1, with 9 positions matching TRBD2. There are 17 residues in the CDR3. CDR1 MNHNS and CDR2 SASEGT come from the germline V gene. With V trimmed by 0 bases and J by 6 bases, 9 bases remained unmatched. The CDR3 nucleotides read TGTGCCAGCAGTGAAGCCTTAGCGGGAGCAGGTTCCAATGAGCAGTTCTTC. As protein: CASSEALAGAGSNEQFF.

The gene calls are TRBV6-5 and TRBJ1-1; D uncertain. V lost 8 bases and J 1 base, leaving 8 bases between the germline ends. The CDR3 contains 12 residues. Germline V gene data show CDR1 as MNHEY and CDR2 as SVGAGI. The CDR3 here is CASGRENTEAFF. The CDR3 bases are TGTGCCAGCGGGCGGGAGAACACTGAAGCTTTCTTT.

V and J are TRBV7-6 and TRBJ1-2; TRBD1 is a possible D gene (6 bases). V was shortened by 2 bases and J by 0 bases, with 25 bases between the two germline ends. There are 20 residues in the CDR3. Per the germline V gene, CDR1 is SGHVS and CDR2 is FNYEAQ. The CDR3 spells CASSLLATVRGQLANYGYTF. DNA of the CDR3: TGTGCCAGCAGCTTATTGGCCACAGTCCGGGGGCAGCTCGCTAACTATGGCTACACCTTC.

The V call is TRBV2, the J call TRBJ1-4; no firm D call. The CDR3 contains 14 residues. Germline V gene data show CDR1 as SNHLY and CDR2 as FYNNEI. Trimming cost V 6 bases and J 0 bases, with 8 bases left between them. The CDR3 DNA reads as TGTGCCAGCAGAGAGACGGCAACTAATGAAAAACTGTTTTTT. Translating it yields CASRETATNEKLFF.

The chain is built from TRBV2 and TRBJ1-5; 7 bases agree with TRBD1. This CDR3 has 13 amino acids. The germline gives CDR1 SNHLY, CDR2 FYNNEI. V lost 7 bases, J lost 3 bases, and 3 bases stayed unmatched. The CDR3 DNA is TGTGCCAGCACAGGGGGGGTCAATCAGCCCCAGCATTTT. Amino acid sequence: CASTGGVNQPQHF.

This clone rates as medium-sized. This rearrangement joins TRBV5-1 to TRBJ2-5; TRBD1 matches 8 bases. Germline lookup yields CDR1 SGHRS and CDR2 YFSETQ. The V and J ends lost 4 bases and 5 bases, in that order; junction bases with no gene match: 7. The CDR3 runs to 14 residues. CDR3 nucleotides: TGCGCCAGCAGCCGCGGACAGGGTTGGGAGACCCAGTACTTC. It yields the protein CASSRGQGWETQYF.

CDR3 in amino acids: CASSVEVGSPLHF. In nucleotides, the CDR3 is TGTGCCAGCAGCGTAGAAGTTGGTTCACCCCTCCACTTT. The rearrangement joins TRBV9 to TRBJ1-6, with unresolved D. The germline gives CDR1 SGDLS, CDR2 YYNGEE. The CDR3 runs to 13 residues. V shed 0 bases and J shed 9 bases, with 7 bases lying between them.

The chain recombines TRBV19 with TRBJ1-3; perhaps TRBD1 as D (5 bases). The germline V gene encodes CDR1 LNHDA and CDR2 SQIVND (reference sequence). The CDR3 runs 19 residues. The ends were cut back, 4 bases at V and 0 bases at J, with 22 bases in the middle. Here the CDR3 DNA reads TGTGCCAGTAGTAGATTCCGGGACTTTCTCCAGGACTCTGGAAACACCATATATTTT. It is translated as CASSRFRDFLQDSGNTIYF.

Sample share makes this clone medium-sized. The chain couples TRBV28 to TRBJ1-5, with D uncertain. The V gene lost 3 bases and the J gene lost 5 bases, with 8 bases spanning the gap. The CDR3 contains 13 residues. Germline loops: CDR1 MDHEN, CDR2 SYDVKM. The CDR3 here is CASSFFGDQPQHF. CDR3 coding DNA: TGTGCCAGCAGTTTTTTTGGAGATCAGCCCCAGCATTTT.

This clone was seen a handful of times. The CDR3 loop is CASSQEVQGGNQPQHF. DNA of the CDR3: TGCGCCAGCAGCCAAGAGGTACAGGGGGGTAATCAGCCCCAGCATTTT. The chain recombines TRBV4-3 with TRBJ1-5; TRBD1 matches at 8 bases. The length of the CDR3 is 16 residues. V shed 0 bases, J shed 4 bases, and the junction held 5 bases outside the gene matches. Germline V lookup: CDR1 LGHNA, CDR2 YSLEER.

This chain joins TRBV11-3 and TRBJ1-4, with D perhaps matching TRBD1 (5 bases). Germline V gene lookup returns CDR1 SGHNT and CDR2 YENEEA. The germline V and J ends were trimmed by 5 bases and 3 bases, with 13 bases remaining between them. This CDR3 contains 15 residues. CDR3 sequence (DNA): TGTGCCAGCAGCCCCCTGGGGGGTGCTAATGAAAAACTGTTTTTT. Translation: CASSPLGGANEKLFF.

This clone is large within its sample. CDR3: CASRGQGGYEQYF. The CDR3 nucleotides read TGTGCCAGCAGAGGACAGGGGGGCTACGAGCAGTACTTC. The rearrangement uses TRBV2 and TRBJ2-7; 10 bases align to TRBD1. V dropped 6 bases and J dropped 3; count of bases not matched to a gene: 2. Germline V gene lookup returns CDR1 SNHLY and CDR2 FYNNEI. CDR3 length: 13 amino acids.

In its sample, this clone is large. The junction and the germline gene differ at one end; a read error may be behind it. The chain recombines TRBV27 with TRBJ2-1, with TRBD2 matching over 7 bases. In germline, CDR1 is MNHEY, CDR2 SMNVEV (reference sequence). This CDR3 is 13 amino acids long. DNA of the CDR3: TGTGCCAGCAGTCCGGACGTGCGGGGGAATTTTATCTTC. Encoded protein: CASSPDVRGNFIF.

This clone was seen more than once but under ten times. The genes are TRBV2 and TRBJ2-2; the D is unclear. The CDR3 spans 13 residues. V lost 3 bases and J 6 bases, leaving 8 bases between the germline ends. Germline values: CDR1 SNHLY, CDR2 FYNNEI. The CDR3: CASSDDWAGELFF. The CDR3 coding sequence is TGTGCCAGCAGTGATGACTGGGCCGGGGAGCTGTTTTTT. The full variable domain, its missing parts supplied by reference TRBV2 and TRBJ2-2, is EPEVTQTPSHQVTQMGQEVILRCVPISNHLYFYWYRQILGQKVEFLVSFYNNEISEKSEIFDDQFSVERPDGSNFTLKIRSTKLEDSAMYFCASSDDWAGELFFGEGSRLTVL.

By sample fraction, this clone is medium-sized. The chain uses TRBV19 and TRBJ2-3; D possibly corresponds to TRBD2 (6 bases). The CDR3 sequence is 12 residues long. Per the germline V gene, CDR1 is LNHDA and CDR2 is SQIVND (reference sequence). Between the trimmed V and J ends, which lost 9 bases and 5 bases, there was a span of 12 bases. The CDR3 here is CASGRAEDTQYF. The CDR3 region has the DNA TGTGCCAGCGGGAGAGCTGAAGATACGCAGTATTTT.

This clone is large (0.1 to 1%) by share. The V and J genes are TRBV6-2 or TRBV6-3 and TRBJ2-3; TRBD2 agrees at 15 bases. In germline, CDR1 is MNHEY, CDR2 SVGEGT. CDR3 length equals 17 residues. The V segment lost 1 base and the J segment 3 bases; nucleotides outside the gene matches: 2. CDR3 DNA: TGTGCCAGCAGTTACTGGGGACTAGCGGGGGGAACAGATACGCAGTATTTT. It yields the protein CASSYWGLAGGTDTQYF.